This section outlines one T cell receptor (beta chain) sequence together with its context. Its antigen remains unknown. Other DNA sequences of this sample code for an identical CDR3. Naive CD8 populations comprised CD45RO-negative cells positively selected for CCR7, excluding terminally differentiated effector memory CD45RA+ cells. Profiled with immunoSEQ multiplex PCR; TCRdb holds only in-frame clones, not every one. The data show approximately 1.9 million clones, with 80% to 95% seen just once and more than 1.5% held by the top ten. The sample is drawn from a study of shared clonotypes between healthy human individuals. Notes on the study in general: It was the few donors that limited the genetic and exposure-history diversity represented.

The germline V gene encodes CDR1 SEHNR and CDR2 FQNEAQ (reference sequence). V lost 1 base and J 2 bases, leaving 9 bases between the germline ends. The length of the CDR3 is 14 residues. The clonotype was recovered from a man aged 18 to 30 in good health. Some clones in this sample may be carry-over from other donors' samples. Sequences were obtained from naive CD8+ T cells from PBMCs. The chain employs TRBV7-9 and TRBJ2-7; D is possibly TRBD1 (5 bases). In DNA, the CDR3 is TGTGCCAGCAGCTTAGGGGGCGGAACCTACGAGCAGTACTTC. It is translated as CASSLGGGTYEQYF.